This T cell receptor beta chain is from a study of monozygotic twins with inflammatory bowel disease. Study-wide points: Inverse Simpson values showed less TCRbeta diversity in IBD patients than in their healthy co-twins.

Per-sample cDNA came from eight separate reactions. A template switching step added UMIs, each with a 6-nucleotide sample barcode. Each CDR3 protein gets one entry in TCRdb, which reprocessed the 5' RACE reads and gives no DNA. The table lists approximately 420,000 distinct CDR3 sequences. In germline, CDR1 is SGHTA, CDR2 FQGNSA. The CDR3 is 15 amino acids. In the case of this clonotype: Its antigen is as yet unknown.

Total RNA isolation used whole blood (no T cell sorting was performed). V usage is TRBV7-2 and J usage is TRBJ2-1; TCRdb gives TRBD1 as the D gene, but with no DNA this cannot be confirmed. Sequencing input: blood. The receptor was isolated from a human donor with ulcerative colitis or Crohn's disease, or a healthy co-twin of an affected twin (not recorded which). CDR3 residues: CASRVIGGEKNEQFF.